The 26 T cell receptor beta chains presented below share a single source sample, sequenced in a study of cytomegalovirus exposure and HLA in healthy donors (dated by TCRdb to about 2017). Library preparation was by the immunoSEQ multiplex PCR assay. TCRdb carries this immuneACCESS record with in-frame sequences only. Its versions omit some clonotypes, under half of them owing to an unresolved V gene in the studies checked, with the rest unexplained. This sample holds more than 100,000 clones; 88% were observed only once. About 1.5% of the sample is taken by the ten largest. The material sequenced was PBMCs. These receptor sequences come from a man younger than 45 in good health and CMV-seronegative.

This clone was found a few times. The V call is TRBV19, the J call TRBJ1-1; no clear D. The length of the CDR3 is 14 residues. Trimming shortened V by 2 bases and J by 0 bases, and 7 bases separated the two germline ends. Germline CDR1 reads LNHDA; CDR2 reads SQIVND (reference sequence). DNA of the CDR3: TGTGCCAGTAGTATATCCCGGTTGAACACTGAAGCTTTCTTT. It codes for CASSISRLNTEAFF.

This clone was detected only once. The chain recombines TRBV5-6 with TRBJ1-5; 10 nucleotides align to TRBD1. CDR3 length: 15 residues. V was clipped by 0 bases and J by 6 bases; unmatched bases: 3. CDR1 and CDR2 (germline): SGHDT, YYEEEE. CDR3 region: CASSLDGTGVQPQHF. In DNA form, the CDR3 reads TGTGCCAGCAGCTTGGATGGGACAGGGGTTCAGCCCCAGCATTTT.

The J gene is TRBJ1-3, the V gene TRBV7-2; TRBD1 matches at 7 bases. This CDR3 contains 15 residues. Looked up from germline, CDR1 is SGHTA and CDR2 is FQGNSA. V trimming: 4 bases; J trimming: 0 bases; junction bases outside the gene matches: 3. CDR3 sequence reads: CASSSRTGSGNTIYF. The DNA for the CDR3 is TGTGCCAGCAGCTCGCGGACAGGCTCTGGAAACACCATATATTTT. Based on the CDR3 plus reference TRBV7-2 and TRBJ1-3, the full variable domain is GAGVSQSPSNKVTEKGKDVELRCDPISGHTALYWYRQSLGQGLEFLIYFQGNSAPDKSGLPSDRFSAERTGGSVSTLTIQRTQQEDSAVYLCASSSRTGSGNTIYFGEGSWLTVV.

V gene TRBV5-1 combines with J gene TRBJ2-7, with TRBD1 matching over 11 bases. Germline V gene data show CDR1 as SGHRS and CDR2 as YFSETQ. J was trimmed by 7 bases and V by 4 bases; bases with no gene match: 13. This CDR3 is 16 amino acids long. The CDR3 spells CASSPQQGTGGGEQYF. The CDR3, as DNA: TGCGCCAGCAGCCCACAACAAGGGACAGGGGGTGGGGAGCAGTACTTC.

The CDR3 sequence: CASSPRDRIYGYTF. The CDR3 nucleotides read TGCGCCAGCAGCCCTCGGGACAGAATCTATGGCTACACCTTC. V is TRBV4-1 and J is TRBJ1-2, with 7 bases lining up with TRBD1. Looked up from germline, CDR1 is MGHRA and CDR2 is YSYEKL. V lost 4 bases, J lost 4 bases, and 6 bases stayed unmatched. There are 14 residues in the CDR3.

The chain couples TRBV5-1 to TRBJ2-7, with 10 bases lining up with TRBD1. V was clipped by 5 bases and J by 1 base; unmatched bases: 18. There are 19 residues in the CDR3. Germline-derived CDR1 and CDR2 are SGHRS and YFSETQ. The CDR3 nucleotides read TGCGCCAGCAGATCTACCGGGACAGGGGACGCACCACTTTCCTACGAGCAGTACTTC. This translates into CASRSTGTGDAPLSYEQYF.

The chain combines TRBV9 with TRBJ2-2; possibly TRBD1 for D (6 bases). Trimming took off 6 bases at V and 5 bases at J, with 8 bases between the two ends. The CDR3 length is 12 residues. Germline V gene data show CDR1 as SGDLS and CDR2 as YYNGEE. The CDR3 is CASTQGTGELFF. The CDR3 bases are TGTGCCAGCACCCAGGGGACCGGGGAGCTGTTTTTT. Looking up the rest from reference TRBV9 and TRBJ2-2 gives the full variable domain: DSGVTQTPKHLITATGQRVTLRCSPRSGDLSVYWYQQSLDQGLQFLIQYYNGEERAKGNILERFSAQQFPDLHSELNLSSLELGDSALYFCASTQGTGELFFGEGSRLTVL.

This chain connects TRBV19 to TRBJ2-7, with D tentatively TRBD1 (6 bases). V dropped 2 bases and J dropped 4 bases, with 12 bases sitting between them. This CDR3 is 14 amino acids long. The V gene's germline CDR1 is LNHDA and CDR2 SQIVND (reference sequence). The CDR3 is CASSISQGAYEQYF. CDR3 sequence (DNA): TGTGCCAGTAGTATATCACAGGGCGCGTACGAGCAGTACTTC.

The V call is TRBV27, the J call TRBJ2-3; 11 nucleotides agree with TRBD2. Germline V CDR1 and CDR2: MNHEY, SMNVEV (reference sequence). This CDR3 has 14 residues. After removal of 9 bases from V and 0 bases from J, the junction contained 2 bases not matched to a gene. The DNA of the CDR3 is TGTGCCAGTTCTAGCGGGAGGAGCACAGATACGCAGTATTTT. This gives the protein CASSSGRSTDTQYF.

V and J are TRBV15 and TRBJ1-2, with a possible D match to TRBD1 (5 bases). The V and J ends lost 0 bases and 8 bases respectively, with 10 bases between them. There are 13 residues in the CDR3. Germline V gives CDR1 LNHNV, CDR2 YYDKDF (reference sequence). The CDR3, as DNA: TGTGCCACCAGCAGAGATACGGGGGGAGGCTACACCTTC. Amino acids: CATSRDTGGGYTF. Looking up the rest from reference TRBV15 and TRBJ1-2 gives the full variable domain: DAMVIQNPRYQVTQFGKPVTLSCSQTLNHNVMYWYQQKSSQAPKLLFHYYDKDFNNEADTPDNFQSRRPNTSFCFLDIRSPGLGDTAMYLCATSRDTGGGYTFGSGTRLTVV.

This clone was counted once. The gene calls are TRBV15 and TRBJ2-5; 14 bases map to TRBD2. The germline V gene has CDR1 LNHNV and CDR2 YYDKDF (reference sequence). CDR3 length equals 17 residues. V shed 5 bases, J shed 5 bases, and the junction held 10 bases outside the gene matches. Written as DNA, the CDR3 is TGTGCCACCAGCTTGCCGGGACTAGCGGGAGTTACTGAGACCCAGTACTTC. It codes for CATSLPGLAGVTETQYF. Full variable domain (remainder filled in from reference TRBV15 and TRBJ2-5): DAMVIQNPRYQVTQFGKPVTLSCSQTLNHNVMYWYQQKSSQAPKLLFHYYDKDFNNEADTPDNFQSRRPNTSFCFLDIRSPGLGDTAMYLCATSLPGLAGVTETQYFGPGTRLLVL.

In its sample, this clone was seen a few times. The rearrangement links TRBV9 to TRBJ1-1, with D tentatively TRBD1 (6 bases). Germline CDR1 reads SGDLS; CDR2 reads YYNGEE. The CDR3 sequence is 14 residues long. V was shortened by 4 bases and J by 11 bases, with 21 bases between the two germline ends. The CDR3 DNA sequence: TGTGCCAGCAGCTACACGGTGGGGGCAGGGCCTGCTTTCTTT. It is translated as CASSYTVGAGPAFF. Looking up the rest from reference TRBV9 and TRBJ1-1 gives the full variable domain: DSGVTQTPKHLITATGQRVTLRCSPRSGDLSVYWYQQSLDQGLQFLIQYYNGEERAKGNILERFSAQQFPDLHSELNLSSLELGDSALYFCASSYTVGAGPAFFGQGTRLTVV.

CDR3 bases: TGCAGCGTAGCCGGGACAGGGGTGACTGAAGCTTTCTTT. Its translation is CSVAGTGVTEAFF. V and J are TRBV29-1 and TRBJ1-1, with 10 positions matching TRBD1. Trimming removed 6 bases from V and 5 bases from J; junction bases left unmatched: 6. CDR3 length equals 13 residues. CDR1 SQVTM and CDR2 ANQGSEA come from the germline V gene.

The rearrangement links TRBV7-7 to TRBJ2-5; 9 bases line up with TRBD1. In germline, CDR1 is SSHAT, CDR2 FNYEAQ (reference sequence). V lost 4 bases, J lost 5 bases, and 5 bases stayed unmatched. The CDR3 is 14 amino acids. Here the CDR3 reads CASSSGQGKETQYF. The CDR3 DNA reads TGTGCCAGCAGCTCGGGACAGGGAAAGGAGACCCAGTACTTC.

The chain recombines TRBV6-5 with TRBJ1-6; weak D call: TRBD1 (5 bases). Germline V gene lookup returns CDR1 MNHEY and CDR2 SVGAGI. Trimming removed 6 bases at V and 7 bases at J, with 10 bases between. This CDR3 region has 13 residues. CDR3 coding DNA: TGTGCCAGCAGCCCGGGACTGAATTCACCCCTCCACTTT. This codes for CASSPGLNSPLHF.

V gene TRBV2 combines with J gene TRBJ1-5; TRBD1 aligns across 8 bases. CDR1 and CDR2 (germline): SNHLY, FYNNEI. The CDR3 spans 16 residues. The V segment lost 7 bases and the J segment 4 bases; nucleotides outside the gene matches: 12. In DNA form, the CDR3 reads TGTGCCAGCACCCTCTCTCAGGGGGCCAGTAATCAGCCCCAGCATTTT. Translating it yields CASTLSQGASNQPQHF.

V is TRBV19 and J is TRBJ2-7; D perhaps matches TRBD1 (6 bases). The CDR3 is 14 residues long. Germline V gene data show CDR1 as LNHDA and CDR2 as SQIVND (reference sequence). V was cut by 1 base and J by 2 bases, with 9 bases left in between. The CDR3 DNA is TGTGCCAGTAGTATAGGGACAGTTGCCTACGAGCAGTACTTC. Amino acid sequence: CASSIGTVAYEQYF.

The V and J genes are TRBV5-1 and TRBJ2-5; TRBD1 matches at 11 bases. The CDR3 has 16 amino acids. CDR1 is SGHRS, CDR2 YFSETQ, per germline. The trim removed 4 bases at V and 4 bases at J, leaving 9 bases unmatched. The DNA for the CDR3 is TGCGCCAGCAGCGCCGCCGGGACAGGGGGTGTAGAGACCCAGTACTTC. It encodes CASSAAGTGGVETQYF.

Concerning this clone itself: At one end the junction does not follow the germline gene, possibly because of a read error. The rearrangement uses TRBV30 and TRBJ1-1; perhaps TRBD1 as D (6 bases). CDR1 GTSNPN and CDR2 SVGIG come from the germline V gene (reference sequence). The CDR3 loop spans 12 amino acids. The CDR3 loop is CAWISRDTEAFF. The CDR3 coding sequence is TGTGCCTGGATCAGCCGGGACACGGAAGCTTTCTTT. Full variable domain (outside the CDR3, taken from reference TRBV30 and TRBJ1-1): SQTIHQWPATLVQPVGSPLSLECTVEGTSNPNLYWYRQAAGRGLQLLFYSVGIGQISSEVPQNLSASRPQDRQFILSSKKLLLSDSGFYLCAWISRDTEAFFGQGTRLTVV.

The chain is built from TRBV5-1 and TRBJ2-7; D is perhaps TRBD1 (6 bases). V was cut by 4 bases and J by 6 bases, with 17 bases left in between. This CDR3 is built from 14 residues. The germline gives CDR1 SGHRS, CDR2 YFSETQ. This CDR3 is CASSPYRARGEQYF. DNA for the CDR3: TGCGCCAGCAGCCCGTACAGGGCCCGAGGCGAGCAGTACTTC.

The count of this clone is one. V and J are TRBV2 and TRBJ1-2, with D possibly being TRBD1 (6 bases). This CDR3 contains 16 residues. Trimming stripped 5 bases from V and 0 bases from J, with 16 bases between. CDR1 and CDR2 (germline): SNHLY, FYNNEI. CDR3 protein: CASSPDGQPANYGYTF. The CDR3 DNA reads TGTGCCAGCAGTCCGGATGGACAGCCGGCTAACTATGGCTACACCTTC.

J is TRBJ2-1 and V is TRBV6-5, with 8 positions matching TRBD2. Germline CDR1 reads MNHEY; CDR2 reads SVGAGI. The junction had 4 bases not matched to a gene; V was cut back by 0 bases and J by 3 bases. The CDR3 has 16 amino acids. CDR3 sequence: CASSYSGGRSYNEQFF. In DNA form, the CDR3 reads TGTGCCAGCAGTTACTCGGGCGGGAGGAGCTACAATGAGCAGTTCTTC.

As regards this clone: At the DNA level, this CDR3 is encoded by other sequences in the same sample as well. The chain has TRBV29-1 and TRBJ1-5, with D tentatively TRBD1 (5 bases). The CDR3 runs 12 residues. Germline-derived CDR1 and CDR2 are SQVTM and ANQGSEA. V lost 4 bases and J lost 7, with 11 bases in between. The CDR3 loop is CSVGEGAQPQHF. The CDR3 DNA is TGCAGCGTTGGTGAAGGGGCCCAGCCCCAGCATTTT.

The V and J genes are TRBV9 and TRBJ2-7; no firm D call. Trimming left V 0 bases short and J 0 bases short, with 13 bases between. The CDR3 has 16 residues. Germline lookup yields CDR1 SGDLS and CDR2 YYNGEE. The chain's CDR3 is CASSVVSVAPSYEQYF. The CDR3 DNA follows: TGTGCCAGCAGCGTAGTCAGCGTAGCCCCCTCCTACGAGCAGTACTTC.

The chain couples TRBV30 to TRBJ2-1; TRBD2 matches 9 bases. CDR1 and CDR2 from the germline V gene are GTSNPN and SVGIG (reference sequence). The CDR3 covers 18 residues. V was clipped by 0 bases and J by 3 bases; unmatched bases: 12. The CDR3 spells CAWSVLGGRALYYNEQFF. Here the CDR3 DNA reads TGTGCCTGGAGTGTACTGGGCGGGAGGGCCCTCTACTACAATGAGCAGTTCTTC.

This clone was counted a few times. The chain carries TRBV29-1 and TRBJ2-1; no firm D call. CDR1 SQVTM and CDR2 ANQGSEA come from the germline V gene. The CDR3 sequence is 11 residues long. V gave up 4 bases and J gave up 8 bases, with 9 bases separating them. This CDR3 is CSVAPADEQFF. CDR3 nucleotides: TGCAGCGTTGCCCCGGCGGATGAGCAGTTCTTC.